The 3 T cell receptor beta chains presented below share a single source sample, sequenced in a study of control samples from healthy donors and cancer patients (dated by TCRdb to the early 2020s). The library relied on the immunoSEQ multiplex PCR assay. TCRdb re-hosts the immuneACCESS table, in-frame sequences only. Its copies lack some clones; in the studies checked, an unresolved V gene accounts for under half of them, and the cause for the rest is not known. The sample table records 390,000 or so clones; about 93% of these occur just once. The ten biggest clones cover around 6.8% of the sample. Sequences were obtained from PBMCs. These receptors were taken from a man between 40 and 49 years old with head and neck cancer.

V is TRBV7-9 and J is TRBJ2-5; 9 bases are a match to TRBD1. Trimming removed 5 bases from V and 4 bases from J; junction bases left unmatched: 5. There are 14 residues in the CDR3. Germline CDR1 reads SEHNR; CDR2 reads FQNEAQ (reference sequence). DNA for the CDR3: TGTGCCAGCAGCGTACAGGGGGCTCGAGAGACCCAGTACTTC. It encodes CASSVQGARETQYF.

The rearrangement links TRBV7-2 to TRBJ1-2; weak D call: TRBD1 (5 bases). Germline V gene data show CDR1 as SGHTA and CDR2 as FQGNSA. Trimming left V 1 base short and J 7 bases short, with 16 bases between. The CDR3 runs to 15 residues. CDR3 nucleotide sequence: TGTGCCAGCAGCTTAGGAGAGGGGTTGGGTTCTGGCTACACCTTC. Protein sequence: CASSLGEGLGSGYTF.

The CDR3 DNA sequence: TGTGCCAGCAGCGGGACGGACAGCTCCTACAATGAGCAGTTCTTC. Protein: CASSGTDSSYNEQFF. The chain joins TRBV7-2 to TRBJ2-1, with D possibly TRBD1 on 6 matching bases. The germline V gene has CDR1 SGHTA and CDR2 FQGNSA. This CDR3 is 15 amino acids long. Trimming stripped 5 bases from V and 0 bases from J, with 11 bases between.